This T cell receptor (beta chain) derives from a study of blood T cell repertoires in COVID-19. Study at large: Acute-phase and convalescent COVID-19 samples originated in the United States, Italy and Spain. The cDNA or gDNA used as material had been derived from T cells, B-cell-depleted T cells, or PBMCs.

The CDR3 is made up of 13 amino acids. The V end was cut by 2 bases, the J end by 8 bases, with 13 bases between. CDR1 and CDR2 from the germline V gene are SGDLS and YYNGEE. Study processing details: Amplifying reference gene primers gave estimates of nucleated cell counts. Assay used: immunoSEQ multiplex PCR; TCRdb lists only in-frame clones, some missing. That table supplies the V and J calls and clone size; D and trimming were determined from the DNA. The table records about 380,000 clones, roughly 85% of them present only once. The sequenced sample was peripheral blood. This receptor was identified in a young woman with acute or convalescent COVID-19. The chain carries TRBV9 and TRBJ1-2; TRBD1 is a possible D gene (5 bases). CDR3 region: CASSVSGPGGYTF. DNA for the CDR3: TGTGCCAGCAGCGTGTCAGGGCCTGGAGGCTACACCTTC. Combining the CDR3 with reference TRBV9 and TRBJ1-2 gives the whole variable domain DSGVTQTPKHLITATGQRVTLRCSPRSGDLSVYWYQQSLDQGLQFLIQYYNGEERAKGNILERFSAQQFPDLHSELNLSSLELGDSALYFCASSVSGPGGYTFGSGTRLTVV.